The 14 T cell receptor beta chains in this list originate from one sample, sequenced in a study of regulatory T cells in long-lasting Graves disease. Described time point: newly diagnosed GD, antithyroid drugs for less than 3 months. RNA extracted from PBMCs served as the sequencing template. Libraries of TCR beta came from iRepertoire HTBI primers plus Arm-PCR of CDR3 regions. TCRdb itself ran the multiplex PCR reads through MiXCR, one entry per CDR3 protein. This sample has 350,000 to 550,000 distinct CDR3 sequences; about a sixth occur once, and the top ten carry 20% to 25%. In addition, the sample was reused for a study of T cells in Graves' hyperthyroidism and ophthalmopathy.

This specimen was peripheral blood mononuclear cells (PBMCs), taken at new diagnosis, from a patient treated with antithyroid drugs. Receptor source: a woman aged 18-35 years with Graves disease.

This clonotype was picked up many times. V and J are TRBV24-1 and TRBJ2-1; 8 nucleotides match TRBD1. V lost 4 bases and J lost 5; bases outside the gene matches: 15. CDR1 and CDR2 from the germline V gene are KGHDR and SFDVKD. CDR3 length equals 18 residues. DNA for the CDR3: TGTGCCACCAGTGACGAACTTGACAGGGGAGAAAAAGACAATGAGCAGTTCTTC. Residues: CATSDELDRGEKDNEQFF.

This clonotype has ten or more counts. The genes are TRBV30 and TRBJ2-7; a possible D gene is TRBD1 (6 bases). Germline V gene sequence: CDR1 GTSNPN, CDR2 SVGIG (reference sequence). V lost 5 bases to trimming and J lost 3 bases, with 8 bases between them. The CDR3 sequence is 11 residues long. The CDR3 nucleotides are TGTGCCTGGGGACAGTTCTACGAGCAGTACTTC. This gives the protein CAWGQFYEQYF.

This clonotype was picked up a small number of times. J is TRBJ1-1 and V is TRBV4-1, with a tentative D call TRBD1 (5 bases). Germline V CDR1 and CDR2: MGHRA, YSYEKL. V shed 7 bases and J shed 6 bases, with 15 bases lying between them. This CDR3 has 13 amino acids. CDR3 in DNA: TGCGCCAGCACCACGACAGAACGACCTGAAGCTTTCTTT. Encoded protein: CASTTTERPEAFF.

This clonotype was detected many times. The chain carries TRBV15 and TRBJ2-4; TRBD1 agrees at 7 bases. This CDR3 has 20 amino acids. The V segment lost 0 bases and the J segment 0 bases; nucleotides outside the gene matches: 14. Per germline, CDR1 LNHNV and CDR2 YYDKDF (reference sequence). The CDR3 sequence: CATSRDRLRLRGLAKNIQYF. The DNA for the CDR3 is TGTGCCACCAGCAGAGACAGACTCCGACTGAGGGGGCTAGCCAAAAACATTCAGTACTTC.

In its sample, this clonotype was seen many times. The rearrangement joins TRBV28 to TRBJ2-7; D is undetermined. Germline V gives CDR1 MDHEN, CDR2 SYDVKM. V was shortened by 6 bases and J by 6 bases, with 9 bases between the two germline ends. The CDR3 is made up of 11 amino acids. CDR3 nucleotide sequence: TGTGCCAGCAGCCTAGAGGCCGAGCAGTACTTC. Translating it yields CASSLEAEQYF.

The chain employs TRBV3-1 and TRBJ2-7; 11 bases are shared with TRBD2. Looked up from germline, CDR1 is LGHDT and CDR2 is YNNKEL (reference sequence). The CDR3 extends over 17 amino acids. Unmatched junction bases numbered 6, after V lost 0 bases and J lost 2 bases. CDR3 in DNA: TGTGCCAGCAGCCAAGAGACCACTAGCGGGAGCCCCTACGAGCAGTACTTC. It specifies CASSQETTSGSPYEQYF.

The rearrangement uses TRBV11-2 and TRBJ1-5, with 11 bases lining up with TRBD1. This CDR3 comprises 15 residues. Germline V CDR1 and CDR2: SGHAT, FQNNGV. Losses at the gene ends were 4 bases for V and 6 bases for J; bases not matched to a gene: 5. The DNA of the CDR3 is TGTGCCAGCAGCTGGACAGGGGGCCTCACTCAGCCCCAGCATTTT. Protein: CASSWTGGLTQPQHF.

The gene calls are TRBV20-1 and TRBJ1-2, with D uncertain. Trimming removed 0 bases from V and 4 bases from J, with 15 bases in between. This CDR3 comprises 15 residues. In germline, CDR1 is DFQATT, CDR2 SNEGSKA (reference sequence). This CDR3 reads CSARDPGQFLYGYTF. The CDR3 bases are TGCAGTGCTAGAGACCCGGGCCAGTTTCTCTATGGCTACACCTTC.

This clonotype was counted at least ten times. DNA for the CDR3: TGCGCCAGCAGGGAGACTAGCGGGAGGGCTTCTGGTGAGCAGTTCTTC. It yields the protein CASRETSGRASGEQFF. The genes are TRBV5-1 and TRBJ2-1; 14 nucleotides line up with TRBD2. The CDR3 is 16 residues long. V dropped 5 bases and J dropped 9; count of bases not matched to a gene: 10. Germline lookup yields CDR1 SGHRS and CDR2 YFSETQ.

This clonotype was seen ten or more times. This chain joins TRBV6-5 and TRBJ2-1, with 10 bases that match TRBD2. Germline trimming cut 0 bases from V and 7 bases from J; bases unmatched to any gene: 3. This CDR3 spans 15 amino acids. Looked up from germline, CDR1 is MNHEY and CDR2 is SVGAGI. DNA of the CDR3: TGTGCCAGCAGTTACTCGGCTAGCGGGAGTAATGAGCAGTTCTTC. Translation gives CASSYSASGSNEQFF.

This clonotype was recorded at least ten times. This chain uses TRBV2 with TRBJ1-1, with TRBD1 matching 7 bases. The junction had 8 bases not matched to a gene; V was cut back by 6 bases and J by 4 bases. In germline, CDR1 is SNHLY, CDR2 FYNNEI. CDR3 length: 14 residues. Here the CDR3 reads CASRDRQGLTEAFF. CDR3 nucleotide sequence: TGTGCCAGCAGAGACAGACAGGGACTCACTGAAGCTTTCTTT.

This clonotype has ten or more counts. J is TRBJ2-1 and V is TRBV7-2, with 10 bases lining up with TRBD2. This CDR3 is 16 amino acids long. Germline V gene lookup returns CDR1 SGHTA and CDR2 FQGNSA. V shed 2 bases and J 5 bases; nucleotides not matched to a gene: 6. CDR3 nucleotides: TGTGCCAGCAGCTTACTCCCAGCGGGAGGGAACAATGAGCAGTTCTTC. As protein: CASSLLPAGGNNEQFF.

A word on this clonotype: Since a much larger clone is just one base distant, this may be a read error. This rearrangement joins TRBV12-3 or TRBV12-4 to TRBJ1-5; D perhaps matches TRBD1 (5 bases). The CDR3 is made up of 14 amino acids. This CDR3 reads CASSPDSLNPPQHF. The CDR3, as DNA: TGTGCCAGCAGTCCTGACAGCCTCAATCCGCCCCAGCATTTT.

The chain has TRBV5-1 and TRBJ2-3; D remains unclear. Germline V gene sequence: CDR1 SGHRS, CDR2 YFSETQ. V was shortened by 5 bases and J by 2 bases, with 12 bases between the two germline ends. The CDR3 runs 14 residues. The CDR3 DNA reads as TGCGCCAGCAGGATAACTCAGGCCACAGATACGCAGTATTTT. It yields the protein CASRITQATDTQYF.